The 14 T cell receptor beta chains below come from one sample, sequenced in a study of blood T cell repertoires in COVID-19. The protocol was immunoSEQ multiplex PCR, while the TCRdb copy is restricted to in-frame clones and leaves out a portion. The sample holds some 210,000 clones, about 83% seen once. The sequencing sample was made of peripheral blood. The receptors originated from a woman in her sixties or seventies with active or convalescent COVID-19.

V and J are TRBV18 and TRBJ2-5; D unclear. The CDR3 length is 12 residues. Trimming took off 3 bases at V and 5 bases at J, with 7 bases between the two ends. Germline CDR1 is KGHSH and CDR2 is LQKENI. The CDR3 here is CASSPPAETQYF. The CDR3 DNA sequence: TGTGCCAGCTCACCCCCCGCGGAGACCCAGTACTTC.

The chain employs TRBV19 and TRBJ2-2, with 8 positions matching TRBD1. With V trimmed by 7 bases and J by 6 bases, 10 bases remained unmatched. Germline V CDR1 and CDR2: LNHDA, SQIVND (reference sequence). The CDR3 length is 15 residues. CDR3 region: CASTLDREPPGELFF. CDR3 sequence (DNA): TGTGCCAGTACGCTGGACAGGGAGCCTCCCGGGGAGCTGTTTTTT.

The chain employs TRBV10-2 and TRBJ1-5; possibly TRBD1 for D (5 bases). CDR3 length equals 13 residues. Per the germline V gene, CDR1 is WSHSY and CDR2 is SAAADI. V lost 3 bases and J 11 bases, leaving 14 bases between the germline ends. The CDR3 loop reads CASSEADGGSQHF. CDR3 coding DNA: TGCGCCAGCAGTGAAGCGGATGGGGGGTCCCAGCATTTT.

The rearrangement joins TRBV7-8 to TRBJ1-5; perhaps TRBD1 as D (5 bases). With 4 bases removed from V and 4 bases from J, the gap between germline ends came to 14 bases. The CDR3 has 15 amino acids. The germline V gene has CDR1 SGHVS and CDR2 FQNEAQ. DNA for the CDR3: TGTGCCAGCAGCTCTCAGGGCCCCCTTAATCAGCCCCAGCATTTT. It yields the protein CASSSQGPLNQPQHF.

The rearrangement links TRBV28 to TRBJ2-6; 12 nucleotides match TRBD1. V trimming: 3 bases; J trimming: 2 bases; junction bases outside the gene matches: 14. The germline gives CDR1 MDHEN, CDR2 SYDVKM. The CDR3 loop spans 21 amino acids. CDR3 DNA sequence: TGTGCCAGCAGTTTTTTTAACCGGGACAGGGGGCCTCCTACTGGGGCCAACGTCCTGACTTTC. Its translation: CASSFFNRDRGPPTGANVLTF.

CDR3 sequence reads: CASSLLQVTGELFF. DNA for the CDR3: TGTGCCAGCAGCTTATTGCAGGTCACCGGGGAGCTGTTTTTT. V usage is TRBV7-9 and J usage is TRBJ2-2; the D is unclear. The CDR3 sequence is 14 residues long. Germline V gene data show CDR1 as SEHNR and CDR2 as FQNEAQ (reference sequence). V was cut by 2 bases and J by 4 bases, with 8 bases left in between.

The chain combines TRBV18 with TRBJ2-1; 9 bases line up with TRBD1. V was pared by 3 bases and J by 8 bases, with 8 bases of the junction left unmatched. CDR1 and CDR2 (germline): KGHSH, LQKENI. CDR3 length: 15 residues. The CDR3: CASSPGTGNRYEQFF. In DNA, the CDR3 is TGTGCCAGCTCACCGGGGACAGGGAATAGGTATGAGCAGTTCTTC. Together with reference TRBV18 and TRBJ2-1, the CDR3 gives the full variable domain: NAGVMQNPRHLVRRRGQEARLRCSPMKGHSHVYWYRQLPEEGLKFMVYLQKENIIDESGMPKERFSAEFPKEGPSILRIQQVVRGDSAAYFCASSPGTGNRYEQFFGPGTRLTVL.

V and J are TRBV28 and TRBJ1-6; 9 positions match TRBD1. J was trimmed by 9 bases and V by 5 bases; bases with no gene match: 14. The length of the CDR3 is 17 residues. Germline-derived CDR1 and CDR2 are MDHEN and SYDVKM. The CDR3 is CASSAGQGFVYVSPLHF. In DNA, the CDR3 is TGTGCCAGCAGTGCGGGACAGGGCTTCGTGTATGTTTCACCCCTCCACTTT.

The V call is TRBV20-1, the J call TRBJ2-1; D is unclear. Germline loops: CDR1 DFQATT, CDR2 SNEGSKA (reference sequence). Trimming took 2 bases from V and 12 from J, leaving 11 bases between them. The CDR3 length is 11 residues. As DNA, the CDR3 is TGCAGTGCTAGACCCCGCGAGTGGCAGTTCTTC. This encodes CSARPREWQFF.

This rearrangement joins TRBV21-1 to TRBJ2-7; the table's D call TRBD2 went unverified against the DNA. TRBV21-1 is recorded as a pseudogene. This CDR3 is 16 amino acids long. The CDR3 region is CASSKGEEPRSYEQYF. The CDR3 DNA follows: TGTGCCAGCAGCAAAGGGGAGGAGCCTAGGAGCTACGAGCAGTACTTC.

The chain uses TRBV7-2 and TRBJ2-2; 7 bases fit TRBD2. This CDR3 contains 12 residues. The J segment lost 9 bases and the V segment lost 8 bases, leaving 6 bases of the junction unmatched. The germline V gene has CDR1 SGHTA and CDR2 FQGNSA. The CDR3 loop is CASRLADRELFF. In DNA form, the CDR3 reads TGTGCCAGCCGTCTAGCGGACAGGGAGCTGTTTTTT.

V and J are TRBV4-1 and TRBJ2-7; 9 nucleotides match TRBD2. CDR3 length: 14 amino acids. Trimming at V came to 4 bases and at J to 4 bases, leaving 5 bases not matched to a gene. Germline-derived CDR1 and CDR2 are MGHRA and YSYEKL. The CDR3 sequence is CASSLWREGYEQYF. CDR3 nucleotide sequence: TGCGCCAGCAGCCTTTGGCGGGAGGGGTACGAGCAGTACTTC.

The chain uses TRBV28 and TRBJ1-5; the D is unclear. Deletions cut 3 bases from V and 1 base from J, with 10 bases between. Germline values: CDR1 MDHEN, CDR2 SYDVKM. The CDR3 is 15 residues long. The CDR3: CASSFLALSNQPQHF. For the CDR3, the DNA is TGTGCCAGCAGTTTTCTTGCGCTCAGCAATCAGCCCCAGCATTTT.

The chain employs TRBV5-4 and TRBJ2-2; unclear D gene. CDR3 length equals 16 residues. V lost 0 bases to trimming and J lost 0 bases, with 9 bases between them. Germline V gene lookup returns CDR1 SGHNT and CDR2 YYREEE (reference sequence). The CDR3 coding sequence is TGTGCCAGCAGCTTGGTGCGGAGCGCGAACACCGGGGAGCTGTTTTTT. It codes for CASSLVRSANTGELFF.